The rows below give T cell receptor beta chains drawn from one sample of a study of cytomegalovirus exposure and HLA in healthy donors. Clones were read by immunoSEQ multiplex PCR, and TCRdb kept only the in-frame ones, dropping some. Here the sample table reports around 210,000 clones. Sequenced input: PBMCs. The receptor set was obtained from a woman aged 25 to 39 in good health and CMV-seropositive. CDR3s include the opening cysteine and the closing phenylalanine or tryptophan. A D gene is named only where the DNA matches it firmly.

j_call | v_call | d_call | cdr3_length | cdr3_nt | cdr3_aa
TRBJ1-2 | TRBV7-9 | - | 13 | TGTGCCAGCAGCTCCCTTCGTCCCTATGGCTACACCTTC | CASSSLRPYGYTF
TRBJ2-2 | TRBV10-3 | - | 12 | TGTGCCTCAGGACTCAACACCGGGGAGCTGTTTTTT | CASGLNTGELFF
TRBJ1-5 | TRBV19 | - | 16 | TGTGCCACTTCATTTGTACCCGGAGGAGGGAATCAGCCCCAGCATTTT | CATSFVPGGGNQPQHF
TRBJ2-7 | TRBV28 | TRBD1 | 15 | TGTGCCAGCAGTACAGGGGGCCATCCCTCCTACGAGCAGTACTTC | CASSTGGHPSYEQYF
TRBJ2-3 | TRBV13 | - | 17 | TGTGCCAGCAGCCCGGGGCTGGCGGGATGGGGAGGAGATACGCAGTATTTT | CASSPGLAGWGGDTQYF
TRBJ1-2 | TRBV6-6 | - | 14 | TGTGCCAGCAGTTCCCGAGCGTTAACTATGGGCTACACCTTC | CASSSRALTMGYTF
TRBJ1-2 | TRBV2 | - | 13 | TGTGCCAGCACGGCCGACAGCCGTAGGGGCTACACCTTC | CASTADSRRGYTF
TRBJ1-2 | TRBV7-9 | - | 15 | TGTGCCAGCAGCTTAGGGGCGGAGGCGGCTTATGGCTACACCTTC | CASSLGAEAAYGYTF
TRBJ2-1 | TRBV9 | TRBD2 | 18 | TGTGCCAGCAGCAAAAGCCTGAGGTCTAGCGGATTCTACAATGAGCAGTTCTTC | CASSKSLRSSGFYNEQFF
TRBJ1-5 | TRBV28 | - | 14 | TGTGCCAGCAGCAAAGGGGGGGAGAATCAGCCCCAGCATTTT | CASSKGGENQPQHF
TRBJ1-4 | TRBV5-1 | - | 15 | TGCGCCAGCAGTCGCGCCGGGACTGCGAATGAAAAACTGTTTTTT | CASSRAGTANEKLFF
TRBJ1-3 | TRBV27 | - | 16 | TGTGCCAGCAGTTTAAAAGCAGGAAACTCTGGAAACACCATATATTTT | CASSLKAGNSGNTIYF
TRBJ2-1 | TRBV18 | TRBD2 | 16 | TGTGCCAGCTCACCGACCGGGACTAGCGGGGCGGTGGGGCAGTTCTTC | CASSPTGTSGAVGQFF
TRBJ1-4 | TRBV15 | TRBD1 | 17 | TGTGCCACCAACCCAGGACAGGGGTATAAGGGCGATGAAAAACTGTTTTTT | CATNPGQGYKGDEKLFF
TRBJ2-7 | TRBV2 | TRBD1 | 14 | TGTGCCAGCAGGGACGACAGGGCCAAGGTCGAGCAGTACTTC | CASRDDRAKVEQYF
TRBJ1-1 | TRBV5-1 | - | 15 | TGCGCCAGCAGCTTGGGCGCGGGAGTTGGCACTGAAGCTTTCTTT | CASSLGAGVGTEAFF
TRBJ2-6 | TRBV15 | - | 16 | TGTGCCACCAGCAGAGCCGGTTACTCTGGGGCCAACGTCCTGACTTTC | CATSRAGYSGANVLTF
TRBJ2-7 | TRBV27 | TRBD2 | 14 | TGTGCCAGCAGTTCGGGGGGTTCTATATACGAGCAGTACTTC | CASSSGGSIYEQYF
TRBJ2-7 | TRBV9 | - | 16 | TGTGCCAGCAGCGGAGCCGGGGGTTGGGTGCCTGGAGAGCAGTACTTC | CASSGAGGWVPGEQYF
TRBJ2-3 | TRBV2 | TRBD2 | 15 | TGTGCCAGCAGTGCCGGGACTAGCGTCACAGATACGCAGTATTTT | CASSAGTSVTDTQYF
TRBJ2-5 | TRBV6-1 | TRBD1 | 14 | TGTGCCAGCCTCACAGGGGACGCGAAGGAGACCCAGTACTTC | CASLTGDAKETQYF
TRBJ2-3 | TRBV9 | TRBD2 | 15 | TGTGCCAGCACCCTTAGCGGGAGTCATGCAGATACGCAGTATTTT | CASTLSGSHADTQYF
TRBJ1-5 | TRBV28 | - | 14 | TGTGCCAGCAGTTTCGGTAACGGTAATCAGCCCCAGCATTTT | CASSFGNGNQPQHF
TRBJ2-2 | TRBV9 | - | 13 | TGTGCCAGCAGCGTAGGAGGAACCGGGGAGCTGTTTTTT | CASSVGGTGELFF
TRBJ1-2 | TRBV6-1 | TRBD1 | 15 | TGTGCCAGCCAGCGGACAGGGGGAACAGTCTATGGCTACACCTTC | CASQRTGGTVYGYTF
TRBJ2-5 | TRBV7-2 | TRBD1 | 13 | TGTGCCAGCAGCTCAGGGGGTGGGGAGACCCAGTACTTC | CASSSGGGETQYF
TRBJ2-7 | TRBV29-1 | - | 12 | TGCAGCGTCAGACAAGATAACTACGAGCAGTACTTC | CSVRQDNYEQYF
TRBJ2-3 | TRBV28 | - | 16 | TGTGCCAGCAGTTTCTCCGGGAGAAAGAGCACAGATACGCAGTATTTT | CASSFSGRKSTDTQYF
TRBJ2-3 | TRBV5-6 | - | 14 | TGTGCCAGCAGCTCTTACTCAGGGACAGATACGCAGTATTTT | CASSSYSGTDTQYF
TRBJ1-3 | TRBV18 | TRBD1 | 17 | TGTGCCAGCTCTCCAAGAAAGCTGGACAGGGCAGAAAACACCATATATTTT | CASSPRKLDRAENTIYF
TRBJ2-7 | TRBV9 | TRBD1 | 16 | TGTGCCAGCAGCGTAGCAGGGGGCCCTAGCTCCTACGAGCAGTACTTC | CASSVAGGPSSYEQYF
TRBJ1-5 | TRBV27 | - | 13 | TGTGCCAGCAGGGGACAAGCCGTCGGGACCCAGCATTTT | CASRGQAVGTQHF
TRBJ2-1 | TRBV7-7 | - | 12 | TGTGCCAGCAGCATGGGTCAGGGTGAGCAGTTCTTC | CASSMGQGEQFF
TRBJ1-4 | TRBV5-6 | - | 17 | TGTGCCAGCAGCTTGGCCCAGGGGACCACAACTAATGAAAAACTGTTTTTT | CASSLAQGTTTNEKLFF
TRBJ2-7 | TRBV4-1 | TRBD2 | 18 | TGCGCCAGCAGCCAAGCAGGGGAGACTAGCGGGAGACGGTCCGAGCAGTACTTC | CASSQAGETSGRRSEQYF
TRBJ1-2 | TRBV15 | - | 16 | TGTGCCACCAGCCTTCCCTACGGACATTCTAACTATGGCTACACCTTC | CATSLPYGHSNYGYTF
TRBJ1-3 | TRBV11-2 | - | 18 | TGTGCCAGCAGACCTCTCGGGCCAGGAGGGGCCCCTGGAAACACCATATATTTT | CASRPLGPGGAPGNTIYF
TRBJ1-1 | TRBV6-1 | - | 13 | TGTGCCAGCAGTTCCCACCAAACTACGGAAGCTTTCTTT | CASSSHQTTEAFF
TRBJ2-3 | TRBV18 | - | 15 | TGTGCCAGCTCAATCCCTGGGGGGATAACAGATACGCAGTATTTT | CASSIPGGITDTQYF
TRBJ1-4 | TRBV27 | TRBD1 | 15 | TGTGCCAGCAGACTCCAGGGGGCAGCAAATGAAAAACTGTTTTTT | CASRLQGAANEKLFF
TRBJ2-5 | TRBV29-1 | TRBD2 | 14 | TGCAGCGTTGGTTTAGCGGGGGGGCGAGAGACCCAGTACTTC | CSVGLAGGRETQYF
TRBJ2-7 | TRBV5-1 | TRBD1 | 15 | TGCGCCAGCAGCTTCGGGACAGATAACTTCTACGAGCAGTACTTC | CASSFGTDNFYEQYF
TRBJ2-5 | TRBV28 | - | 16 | TGTGCCATCTCCACCGCTCTCCAGGGGCTACAAGAGACCCAGTACTTC | CAISTALQGLQETQYF
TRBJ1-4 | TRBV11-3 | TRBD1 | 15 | TGTGCCAGCAGCTGGGGACAGGCGGGAAATGAAAAACTGTTTTTT | CASSWGQAGNEKLFF
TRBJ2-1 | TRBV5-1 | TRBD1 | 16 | TGCGCCAGCAGCGAAGGGACAGGGGGCTCCTACAATGAGCAGTTCTTC | CASSEGTGGSYNEQFF
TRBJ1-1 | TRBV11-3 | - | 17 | TGTGCCAGCAGCTCAACCGCGGTGGGGACACTTAACACTGAAGCTTTCTTT | CASSSTAVGTLNTEAFF
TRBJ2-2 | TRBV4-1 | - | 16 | TGCGCCAGCAGCCAAGTCAGGGTAGGGGTCACCGGGGAGCTGTTTTTT | CASSQVRVGVTGELFF
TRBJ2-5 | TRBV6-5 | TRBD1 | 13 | TGTGCCAGCAGTTTGACAGGGGGCGAGACCCAGTACTTC | CASSLTGGETQYF
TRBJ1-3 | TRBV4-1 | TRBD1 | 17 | TGCGCCAGCAGCCAAGATTCCCCGGACAGGAATGGAAACACCATATATTTT | CASSQDSPDRNGNTIYF
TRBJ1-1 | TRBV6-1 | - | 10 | TGTGCCAGCAGGGGAGGTGAAGCTTTCTTT | CASRGGEAFF
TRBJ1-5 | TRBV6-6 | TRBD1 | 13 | TGTGCCAGCAGTCCTCAGGGGGATCAGCCCCAGCATTTT | CASSPQGDQPQHF
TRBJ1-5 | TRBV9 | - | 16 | TGTGCCAGCATTCGATCACGGCAGCGTAGCAATCAGCCCCAGCATTTT | CASIRSRQRSNQPQHF
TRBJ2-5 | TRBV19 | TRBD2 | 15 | TGTGCCAGTAGTATCCTAGCGGGAGATTTGGAGACCCAGTACTTC | CASSILAGDLETQYF
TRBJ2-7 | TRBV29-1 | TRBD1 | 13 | TGCAGCGGTTCAGGGGGCACAGACTACGAGCAGTACTTC | CSGSGGTDYEQYF
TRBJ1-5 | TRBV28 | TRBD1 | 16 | TGTGCCAGTAAAAAACAGGGGGCAAATAGCAATCAGCCCCAGCATTTT | CASKKQGANSNQPQHF
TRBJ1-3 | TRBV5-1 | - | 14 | TGCGCCAGCCGACTGGGAGGGGAGGGAAACACCATATATTTT | CASRLGGEGNTIYF
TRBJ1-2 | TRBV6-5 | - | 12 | TGTGCCAGCAGTTCCAGGATCTATGGCTACACCTTC | CASSSRIYGYTF
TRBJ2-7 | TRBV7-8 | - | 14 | TGTGCCAGCAGCTGGTTTAGCGGTTCCTACGAGCAGTACTTC | CASSWFSGSYEQYF
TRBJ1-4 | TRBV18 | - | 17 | TGTGCCAGCTCACCACTAATAGCTGGGCAGGGTGAGGAAAAACTGTTTTTT | CASSPLIAGQGEEKLFF
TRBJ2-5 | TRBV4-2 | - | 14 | TGTGCCAGCAGCCAAGGGACAGCAGAAGAGACCCAGTACTTC | CASSQGTAEETQYF